This is a list of T cell receptor beta chains from one sample in a study of PD-L1 blockade in urothelial cancer. Assay: immunoSEQ multiplex PCR; the TCRdb copy retains only in-frame clones and omits some. The sample includes some 100,000 clones, 91% of them seen just once. The sample here was PBMCs, taken around atezolizumab (anti-PD-L1) treatment. The source is an elderly woman with urothelial cancer. Both conserved end residues are part of each CDR3. D genes are given only for firm matches. Not every row has a clone size; where given, it reads once, few, many or a size class.

size	J	D	V	CDR3	DNA
once	TRBJ1-1	TRBD1	TRBV9	CASSVSDRANTEAFF	TGTGCCAGCAGCGTAAGCGACAGGGCAAACACTGAAGCTTTCTTT
NA	TRBJ1-4	NA	TRBV5-1	CASSWGDQRDEKLFF	TGCGCCAGCAGCTGGGGTGACCAGAGGGATGAAAAACTGTTTTTT
NA	TRBJ1-1	NA	TRBV7-3	CASSGQPNTEAFF	TGTGCCAGCAGCGGACAGCCGAACACTGAAGCTTTCTTT
NA	TRBJ1-2	TRBD1	TRBV5-1	CASSPGTGGIGAKGYTF	TGCGCCAGCAGCCCGGGGACAGGGGGCATAGGAGCTAAGGGCTACACCTTC
once	TRBJ2-1	NA	TRBV6-1	CASSPGSIPYNEQFF	TGTGCCAGCAGTCCGGGATCTATTCCTTACAATGAGCAGTTCTTC
NA	TRBJ2-3	TRBD2	TRBV27	CASSGGVRTDTQYF	TGTGCCAGCAGCGGGGGGGTCCGCACAGATACGCAGTATTTT
NA	TRBJ1-1	NA	TRBV7-3	CASSLRGGGGTEAFF	TGTGCCAGCAGCTTAAGGGGGGGTGGCGGCACTGAAGCTTTCTTT
NA	TRBJ1-5	NA	TRBV18	CASSPAGFDQPQHF	TGTGCCAGCTCACCGGCGGGCTTCGATCAGCCCCAGCATTTT
NA	TRBJ1-1	NA	TRBV28	CASSSNFWGGNTEAFF	TGTGCCAGCAGTTCTAACTTCTGGGGGGGGAACACTGAAGCTTTCTTT
NA	TRBJ1-5	TRBD1	TRBV27	CASRSWGGQGMHF	TGTGCCAGCAGATCCTGGGGGGGACAGGGGATGCATTTT
NA	TRBJ2-5	TRBD2	TRBV19	CASSFAGGRGETQYF	TGTGCCAGTTCCTTCGCGGGAGGGAGGGGAGAGACCCAGTACTTC
NA	TRBJ2-7	NA	TRBV5-1	CASSSTGTRSYEQYF	TGCGCCAGCAGCTCAACCGGGACTCGCTCCTACGAGCAGTACTTC
NA	TRBJ1-1	NA	TRBV9	CASNPGAEMNTEAFF	TGTGCCAGCAACCCAGGGGCGGAAATGAACACTGAAGCTTTCTTT
NA	TRBJ2-1	TRBD1	TRBV7-2	CASSLVTGFGEQFF	TGTGCCAGCAGCTTAGTGACAGGGTTTGGAGAGCAGTTCTTC
NA	TRBJ2-1	NA	TRBV7-3	CASSLTVRDEQFF	TGTGCCAGCAGCTTAACAGTGCGTGATGAGCAGTTCTTC
NA	TRBJ2-6	NA	TRBV29-1	CSVTPQGGAGANVLTF	TGCAGCGTCACCCCCCAAGGAGGGGCAGGGGCCAACGTCCTGACTTTC
NA	TRBJ2-7	TRBD2	TRBV23-1	CASTSGGAREKQYF	TGCGCCAGTACCTCGGGGGGAGCCAGGGAAAAGCAGTACTTC